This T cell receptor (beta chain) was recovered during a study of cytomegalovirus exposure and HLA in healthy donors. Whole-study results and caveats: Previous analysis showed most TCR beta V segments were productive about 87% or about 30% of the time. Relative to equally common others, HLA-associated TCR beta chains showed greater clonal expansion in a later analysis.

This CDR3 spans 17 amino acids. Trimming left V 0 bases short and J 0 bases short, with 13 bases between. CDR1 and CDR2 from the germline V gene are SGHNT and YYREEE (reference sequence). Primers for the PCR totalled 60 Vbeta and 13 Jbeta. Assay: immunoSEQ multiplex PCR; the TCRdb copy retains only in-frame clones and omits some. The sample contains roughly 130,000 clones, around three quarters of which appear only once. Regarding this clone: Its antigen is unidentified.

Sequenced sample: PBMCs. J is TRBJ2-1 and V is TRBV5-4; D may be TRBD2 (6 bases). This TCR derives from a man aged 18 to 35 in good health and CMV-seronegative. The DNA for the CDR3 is TGTGCCAGCAGCTTGGGGGGGGTTAAAGGCTCCTACAATGAGCAGTTCTTC. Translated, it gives CASSLGGVKGSYNEQFF.